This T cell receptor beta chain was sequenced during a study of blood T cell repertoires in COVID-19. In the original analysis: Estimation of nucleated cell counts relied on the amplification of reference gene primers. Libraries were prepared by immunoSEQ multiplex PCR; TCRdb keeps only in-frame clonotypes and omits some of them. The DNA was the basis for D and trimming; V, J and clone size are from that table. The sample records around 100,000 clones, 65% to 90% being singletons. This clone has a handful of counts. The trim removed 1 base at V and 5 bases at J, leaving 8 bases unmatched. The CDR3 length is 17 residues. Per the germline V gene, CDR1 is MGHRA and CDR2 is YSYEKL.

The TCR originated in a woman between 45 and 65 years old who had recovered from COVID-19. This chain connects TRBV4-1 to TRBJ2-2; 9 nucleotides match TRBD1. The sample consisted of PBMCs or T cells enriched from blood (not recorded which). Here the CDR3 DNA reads TGCGCCAGCAGCCAAGGGGACGGACAGGGGAGAACCGGGGAGCTGTTTTTT. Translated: CASSQGDGQGRTGELFF.